This passage covers 4 T cell receptor beta chains from one sample sequenced in a study of T-cell memory formation after mild COVID-19 (dated by TCRdb to the early 2020s). Library method: 5' RACE. The sequencer listed for this sample is Illumina NovaSeq 6000. The public sequencing data were trimmed at Q25 with fastp and processed into clonotypes with MiXCR by TCRdb, which kept only in-frame beta chains. Rows with one shared CDR3 protein collapse into an entry with the most common genes and DNA. The sample table shows about 160,000 distinct CDR3 sequences, and roughly 28% are seen once. The top ten clones comprise 12% of the sample. The specimen was PBMCs or a T cell subset sorted from them (not recorded which). These receptors were obtained from an adult woman who had mild COVID-19 (a few samples of this study predate the infection). The sample titles of this study are shuffled in the database, so cell type and time point are left out; the donor was told from shared clones.

The CDR3 sequence: CSARGTGSDYEQYF. CDR3 sequence (DNA): TGCAGTGCTAGAGGGACAGGATCTGACTACGAGCAGTACTTC. The gene calls are TRBV20-1 and TRBJ2-7; 7 bases agree with TRBD1. CDR3 length equals 14 residues. V shed 1 base and J 3 bases; nucleotides not matched to a gene: 6. The germline V gene has CDR1 DFQATT and CDR2 SNEGSKA (reference sequence).

This rearrangement joins TRBV24-1 to TRBJ2-1; D may correspond to TRBD1 or TRBD2 (5 bases each). The germline V gene encodes CDR1 KGHDR and CDR2 SFDVKD. The CDR3 is 15 residues long. Trimming took 2 bases from V and 6 from J, leaving 13 bases between them. CDR3 residues: CATSDSGTDINEQFF. CDR3 in DNA: TGTGCCACCAGTGATTCCGGGACGGATATCAATGAGCAGTTCTTC.

In its sample, this clonotype was seen a few times. CDR3 DNA sequence: TGTGCCAGCAGCCGAGGGGATTCTGGAAACACCATATATTTT. It encodes CASSRGDSGNTIYF. This rearrangement joins TRBV7-9 to TRBJ1-3; TRBD1 is a possible D gene (5 bases). The CDR3 runs to 14 residues. Germline lookup yields CDR1 SEHNR and CDR2 FQNEAQ (reference sequence). Trimming pared 5 bases from V and 1 base from J, leaving 9 bases between.

This chain connects TRBV24-1 to TRBJ2-5; D gene unclear. This CDR3 has 15 amino acids. V lost 0 bases and J 2 bases, leaving 9 bases between the germline ends. The germline gives CDR1 KGHDR, CDR2 SFDVKD. The CDR3 loop is CATSDLSDPQETQYF. The DNA of the CDR3 is TGTGCCACCAGTGATTTGTCCGATCCACAAGAGACCCAGTACTTC.